Listed below are T cell receptor beta chains from one sample, sequenced in a study of T cell changes during pregnancy in multiple sclerosis. Method: immunoSEQ multiplex PCR; TCRdb's copy keeps in-frame clones and lacks some. The sample has 45,000 to 55,000 clones; roughly 90% are singletons. The specimen was CD4+ T cells from peripheral blood mononuclear cells, collected after pregnancy. The receptors here all came from a female donor with multiple sclerosis, enrolled in a pregnancy study. The CDR3 runs from the conserved cysteine through the conserved F or W. The order of the fields is D gene, J gene, clone size, V gene, CDR3 DNA, CDR3 protein. D genes are given only for firm matches. Clone size is shown for a subset of rows, as once, few, many or a class of expanded clone.

- | TRBJ2-2 | - | TRBV9 | TGTGCCAGCAGCGTATGGGGTAGCGGAGCGAACACCGGGGAGCTGTTTTTT | CASSVWGSGANTGELFF
- | TRBJ1-5 | once | TRBV30 | TGTGCCTGGAGTGTGGCTAGCAATCAGCCCCAGCATTTT | CAWSVASNQPQHF
- | TRBJ1-2 | - | TRBV11-2 | TGTGCCAGCAGCCCGGGAGGGTTCCATGGCTACACCTTC | CASSPGGFHGYTF
- | TRBJ1-5 | - | TRBV10-3 | TGTGCCATCAGTGAAGCAGGGGCCAATCAGCCCCAGCATTTT | CAISEAGANQPQHF
TRBD2 | TRBJ2-5 | - | TRBV4-3 | TGCGCCAGCAGCCAAACCGGGACTAGCGGGGGGGGGACCCAGTACTTC | CASSQTGTSGGGTQYF
- | TRBJ2-7 | - | TRBV5-6 | TGTGCCAGCAGCTGGAGAGGAGGGTCGGGCGAGCAGTACTTC | CASSWRGGSGEQYF
TRBD1 | TRBJ2-1 | - | TRBV28 | TGTGCCAGCACCACTGGCCAGGGGGTAGGTGGCGAGCAGTTCTTC | CASTTGQGVGGEQFF
TRBD1 | TRBJ2-5 | - | TRBV28 | TGCTTGGTGGGTACAGGGGTACGCGAGACCCAGTACTTC | CLVGTGVRETQYF
- | TRBJ1-1 | - | TRBV12-5 | TGTGCTAGTGGTTCCAGGGGTTTGGACACTGAAGCTTTCTTT | CASGSRGLDTEAFF
- | TRBJ2-2 | - | TRBV5-4 | TGTGCCAGCAGCTTAGCCCAGGGGTCGAACACCGGGGAGCTGTTTTTT | CASSLAQGSNTGELFF
- | TRBJ1-1 | - | TRBV28 | TGTGCCAGCAGTTTGAAACCCGGGGGAAGCACTGAAGCTTTCTTT | CASSLKPGGSTEAFF
- | TRBJ1-1 | once | TRBV6-5 | TGTGCCAGCAGCCTCAGAGGGGGAGACACTGAAGCTTTCTTT | CASSLRGGDTEAFF
TRBD1 | TRBJ2-7 | few | TRBV18 | TGTGCCAGCTCACCACAGGGGGCCAACTACGAGCAGTACTTC | CASSPQGANYEQYF
- | TRBJ1-2 | - | TRBV19 | TGTGCCAGTAGTATAGGAACAGGGTGGAACTATGGCTACACCTTC | CASSIGTGWNYGYTF
- | TRBJ1-1 | few | TRBV28 | TGTGCCAGCAGTTTATTCCGGGAGGCTGAAGCTTTCTTT | CASSLFREAEAFF
- | TRBJ2-7 | - | TRBV7-2 | TGTGCCAGCAACTTTTACGGTGAGCAGTACTTC | CASNFYGEQYF
- | TRBJ2-1 | - | TRBV9 | TGTGCCAGCAGCCCCCCCAGCGCTGAGCAGTTCTTC | CASSPPSAEQFF
TRBD2 | TRBJ2-1 | once | TRBV27 | TGTGCCAGCAGTTTACTGACTAGCAAGGAAGTAAATGAGCAGTTCTTC | CASSLLTSKEVNEQFF
- | TRBJ1-5 | - | TRBV6-5 | TGTGCCAGCAGTTACCTTTCAGGTCAGCCCCAGCATTTT | CASSYLSGQPQHF
- | TRBJ1-1 | once | TRBV14 | TGTGCCAGCAGCCAAGGGGGGGGCAGGGGCAGGGTTGGCACTGAAGCTTTCTTT | CASSQGGGRGRVGTEAFF
TRBD2 | TRBJ2-1 | - | TRBV5-1 | TGCGCCACCGAACCTAGCGGGGCCGGAGGTGAGCAGTTCTTC | CATEPSGAGGEQFF
- | TRBJ2-3 | once | TRBV2 | TGTGCCAGCAGTGAAATGGTAGCGATAGATACGCAGTATTTT | CASSEMVAIDTQYF
TRBD2 | TRBJ2-1 | - | TRBV19 | TGTGCCAGTAGTTTACTAGCGGGAGGGAGGAATGAGCAGTTCTTC | CASSLLAGGRNEQFF
- | TRBJ2-7 | once | TRBV14 | TGTGCCAGCAGCCTTAATTACGAGCAGTACTTC | CASSLNYEQYF
- | TRBJ2-1 | - | TRBV5-1 | TGCGCCAGCAGCTTGGTAGCGTTCGCCTACAATGAGCAGTTCTTC | CASSLVAFAYNEQFF
- | TRBJ1-1 | - | TRBV6-5 | TGTGCCAGCAGCGGGAGATACAGGAACACTGAAGCTTTCTTT | CASSGRYRNTEAFF
- | TRBJ1-2 | - | TRBV5-6 | TGTGCCAGCAGCTTGGCCGGGGAGGAATACTATGGCTACACCTTC | CASSLAGEEYYGYTF
TRBD2 | TRBJ2-5 | - | TRBV9 | TGTGCCAGCAGCGTACAAGCGGGAGCGGCAGGTCAAGAGACCCAGTACTTC | CASSVQAGAAGQETQYF
- | TRBJ1-2 | - | TRBV2 | TGTGCCAGCAGTGAAGCCCGGGGCTACACCTTC | CASSEARGYTF
- | TRBJ1-2 | - | TRBV30 | TGTGCCTGGACCACCGTCGGGGGCTACACCTTC | CAWTTVGGYTF
TRBD1 | TRBJ2-5 | once | TRBV6-5 | TGTGCCAGCAGTTTCGAACAGGGGGCCAGGACCCAGTACTTC | CASSFEQGARTQYF
- | TRBJ2-5 | - | TRBV28 | TGTGCCAGCAGTTTAAGAGGCTGGCCCCAAGAGACCCAGTACTTC | CASSLRGWPQETQYF
- | TRBJ1-1 | - | TRBV15 | TGTGCCACCAGCCGCCGCGGGGGCACTGAAGCTTTCTTT | CATSRRGGTEAFF
- | TRBJ2-7 | few | TRBV7-9 | TGTGCCAGCAGCTTTCTACAGGATTTACAGTACTTC | CASSFLQDLQYF
TRBD1 | TRBJ2-5 | - | TRBV5-1 | TGCGCCAGCAGCTTGAACGGCAGGGGGAATCAAGAGACCCAGTACTTC | CASSLNGRGNQETQYF
- | TRBJ2-3 | - | TRBV21-1 | TGTGCCAGCAGCAAACGAGTACCCCCTAGCACAGATACGCAGTATTTT | CASSKRVPPSTDTQYF
- | TRBJ1-5 | - | TRBV18 | TGTGCCAGCTCACCAGGGCAGGGTAACCAGCCCCAGCATTTT | CASSPGQGNQPQHF
- | TRBJ2-7 | - | TRBV4-2 | TGTGCCAGCAGCCAAGGTGCTGGCCGCTACGAGCAGTACTTC | CASSQGAGRYEQYF
TRBD1 | TRBJ2-2 | - | TRBV5-1 | TGCGCCAGCAGCCCTGGACAGGGAACGACCGGGGAGCTGTTTTTT | CASSPGQGTTGELFF
TRBD2 | TRBJ2-5 | - | TRBV5-1 | TGCGCCAGCAGCTTGGCGGGGGGAGGAGAGACCCAGTACTTC | CASSLAGGGETQYF
TRBD1 | TRBJ2-3 | - | TRBV15 | TGTGCCACCGGTCGGGACAGGGACGCAGATACGCAGTATTTT | CATGRDRDADTQYF
TRBD2 | TRBJ2-7 | - | TRBV18 | TGTGCCAGCTCAACGGGACTAGCGGGAGGGGTGAGCGAGCAGTACTTC | CASSTGLAGGVSEQYF
- | TRBJ2-5 | - | TRBV18 | TGTGCCAGCTCTTACAAAGAGACCCAGTACTTC | CASSYKETQYF
- | TRBJ2-1 | - | TRBV28 | TGTGCCAGCACCTCCTCCGGGACATTGAGCTCCTACAATGAGCAGTTCTTC | CASTSSGTLSSYNEQFF
TRBD2 | TRBJ2-7 | - | TRBV6-5 | TGTGCCAGCAGTTCACGGACTAGCGGGAGTCATAACGAGCAGTACTTC | CASSSRTSGSHNEQYF
TRBD2 | TRBJ2-7 | - | TRBV10-3 | TGTGCCACCTCGGACAGTCTGACTAGCGCCACCTACGAGCAGTACTTC | CATSDSLTSATYEQYF
- | TRBJ2-2 | - | TRBV7-2 | TGTGCCAGCAGCCCGAGGACAGCGGGACCCCTCACCGGGGAGCTGTTTTTT | CASSPRTAGPLTGELFF
- | TRBJ2-1 | - | TRBV27 | TGTGCCAGCGGGCCGGACAATGAGCAGTTCTTC | CASGPDNEQFF
TRBD1 | TRBJ2-1 | - | TRBV5-1 | TGCGCCAGCTGCAAGGACAGGTGGGGCCTCGATGAGCAGTTCTTC | CASCKDRWGLDEQFF
- | TRBJ1-1 | - | TRBV4-3 | TGCGCCAGCAGCCGCCAGGGGAGCACTGAAGCTTTCTTT | CASSRQGSTEAFF
TRBD1 | TRBJ2-7 | - | TRBV15 | TGTGCCACCAGCTCAGACAGGGCCTCCTACGAGCAGTACTTC | CATSSDRASYEQYF
TRBD2 | TRBJ2-5 | - | TRBV6-6 | TGTGCCAGCAGTTTCGCTAGCGGCGGCGGAGAGACCCAGTACTTC | CASSFASGGGETQYF
- | TRBJ2-4 | - | TRBV7-2 | TGTGCCAGCAGCTTAGCCGGGAGTAATTCCAAAAACATTCAGTACTTC | CASSLAGSNSKNIQYF
TRBD1 | TRBJ2-6 | - | TRBV7-3 | TGTGCCAGCAGCCCAAAGACAGGGGGGGCCAACGTCCTGACTTTC | CASSPKTGGANVLTF
TRBD1 | TRBJ2-7 | - | TRBV14 | TGTGCCAGCAGCCACCGACAGGGATCTAGATACGAGCAGTACTTC | CASSHRQGSRYEQYF
- | TRBJ2-1 | - | TRBV19 | TGTGCCAGTAGTAGAGGGAGGTCACCTTCGGTTGAGCAGTTCTTC | CASSRGRSPSVEQFF
- | TRBJ2-2 | - | TRBV28 | TGTGCCACCCTAGGAGGTTCCGCGAACACCGGGGAGCTGTTTTTT | CATLGGSANTGELFF